This is a list of T cell receptor beta chains from one sample in a study of PD-1 blockade in classical Hodgkin lymphoma. TCRdb keeps only in-frame clones here, not all; method: immunoSEQ multiplex PCR. The table records 17,000 or so clones, 84% of them present only once. Sample: peripheral blood mononuclear cells (PBMCs). Receptors were obtained from a human donor with classical Hodgkin lymphoma. CDR3s include the opening cysteine and the closing phenylalanine or tryptophan. D genes are given only for firm matches. The listing skips clone size in some rows; elsewhere it reads once, few, many or a size class.

v_gene	j_gene	d_gene	abundance	CDR3aa	CDR3nt
TRBV5-5	TRBJ2-5	TRBD2	-	CASSSGTSGQETQYF	TGTGCCAGCAGCTCGGGGACTAGCGGACAAGAGACCCAGTACTTC
TRBV19	TRBJ2-1	-	once	CASRRDWDSNEQFF	TGTGCCAGTAGAAGGGACTGGGACAGCAATGAGCAGTTCTTC
TRBV10-3	TRBJ2-3	TRBD1	-	CAVGTGGQDTQYF	TGTGCCGTCGGGACAGGGGGCCAAGATACGCAGTATTTT
TRBV9	TRBJ2-5	-	-	CASSVGSSVTGEETQYF	TGTGCCAGCAGCGTAGGATCCAGCGTGACAGGAGAAGAGACCCAGTACTTC
TRBV6-5	TRBJ2-7	-	-	CASRGWYEQYF	TGTGCCAGCAGGGGGTGGTACGAGCAGTACTTC
TRBV28	TRBJ1-1	TRBD1	once	CASSFPQGMNTEAFF	TGTGCCAGCAGTTTCCCACAGGGGATGAACACTGAAGCTTTCTTT
TRBV5-1	TRBJ1-5	-	-	CASSLDPGGSNQPQHF	TGCGCCAGCAGCTTGGACCCGGGGGGTAGCAATCAGCCCCAGCATTTT
TRBV9	TRBJ2-7	TRBD1	-	CASSTGAFSYEQYF	TGTGCCAGCAGTACAGGGGCGTTCTCCTACGAGCAGTACTTC
TRBV7-2	TRBJ2-5	TRBD2	-	CASSPGLAETQYF	TGTGCCAGCAGCCCGGGACTAGCCGAGACCCAGTACTTC
TRBV28	TRBJ2-6	-	few	CASSFVSGANVLTF	TGTGCCAGCAGTTTTGTTTCTGGGGCCAACGTCCTGACTTTC
TRBV7-6	TRBJ1-5	-	-	CASSLGPGNQPQHF	TGTGCCAGCAGCTTAGGTCCGGGCAATCAGCCCCAGCATTTT
TRBV28	TRBJ2-5	TRBD2	-	CASSLTSGRASRETQYF	TGTGCCAGCAGTTTGACTAGCGGGAGGGCCTCGAGAGAGACCCAGTACTTC
TRBV6-4	TRBJ2-3	TRBD2	few	CASSIAGDADTQYF	TGTGCCAGCAGCATAGCGGGAGACGCAGATACGCAGTATTTT
TRBV28	TRBJ1-5	-	-	CASSGRGNQPQHF	TGTGCCAGCAGTGGGCGCGGCAATCAGCCCCAGCATTTT
TRBV28	TRBJ2-7	-	-	CASSFVNPMLRRPYEQYF	TGTGCCAGCAGTTTTGTTAACCCAATGCTGAGGCGGCCCTACGAGCAGTACTTC
TRBV27	TRBJ2-3	-	once	CASSLGGYAGTDTQYF	TGTGCCAGCAGCCTCGGGGGATATGCGGGCACAGATACGCAGTATTTT
TRBV25-1	TRBJ1-4	TRBD1	-	CASSDRRGTGVIGEKLFF	TGTGCCAGCAGTGACCGTCGAGGAACAGGGGTGATCGGTGAAAAACTGTTTTTT
TRBV5-8	TRBJ2-6	-	-	CASSFSPWTPVGRGANVLTF	TGTGCCAGCAGCTTCTCTCCCTGGACGCCTGTAGGGAGAGGGGCCAACGTCCTGACTTTC
TRBV5-6	TRBJ2-1	TRBD2	once	CASSPFLGGNEQFF	TGTGCCAGCAGCCCGTTTTTGGGGGGGAATGAGCAGTTCTTC
TRBV28	TRBJ2-7	-	once	CASSLAQGYYEQYF	TGTGCCAGCAGTTTAGCACAGGGCTACTACGAGCAGTACTTC
TRBV2	TRBJ2-7	TRBD2	-	CASRYSGSVLEQYF	TGTGCCAGCAGGTATAGCGGGAGTGTACTCGAGCAGTACTTC
TRBV6-1	TRBJ1-3	-	-	CASSEYEGSGNTIYF	TGTGCCAGCAGTGAATATGAGGGTTCTGGAAACACCATATATTTT
TRBV6-6	TRBJ2-2	TRBD2	-	CASRGLAEYTGELFF	TGTGCCAGCAGGGGACTAGCGGAATACACCGGGGAGCTGTTTTTT
TRBV19	TRBJ1-2	-	once	CASSMLQGYGYTF	TGTGCCAGTAGTATGCTCCAGGGTTACGGCTACACCTTC
TRBV5-5	TRBJ1-1	-	once	CASSLVAGAGTEAFF	TGTGCCAGCAGCTTGGTGGCAGGGGCCGGGACTGAAGCTTTCTTT
TRBV28	TRBJ1-1	TRBD1	-	CASSLVRKGAQAFF	TGTGCCAGCAGTTTAGTCCGGAAGGGGGCCCAGGCTTTCTTT
TRBV5-1	TRBJ2-1	-	-	CASTPSVTGGGEQFF	TGCGCCAGCACCCCGTCGGTGACTGGCGGAGGGGAGCAGTTCTTC
TRBV28	TRBJ2-2	-	-	CASSSHRTGELFF	TGTGCCAGCAGTTCCCACCGAACCGGGGAGCTGTTTTTT
TRBV6-6	TRBJ1-2	-	-	CASSYSRQIYGYTF	TGTGCCAGCAGTTACTCGAGGCAGATCTATGGCTACACCTTC
TRBV19	TRBJ1-5	TRBD1	-	CASSFRDRGRSGPQHF	TGTGCCAGTAGTTTCCGGGACAGGGGGCGATCCGGGCCCCAGCATTTT
TRBV2	TRBJ2-3	-	-	CASSEAKRSSTDTQYF	TGTGCCAGCAGTGAAGCTAAGCGGTCTAGCACAGATACGCAGTATTTT
TRBV19	TRBJ1-4	-	-	CASSMNRNNEKLFF	TGTGCCAGTAGTATGAACAGGAATAATGAAAAACTGTTTTTT
TRBV4-1	TRBJ1-5	-	medium-sized	CASSQGEYSNQPQHF	TGCGCCAGCAGCCAAGGGGAATATAGCAATCAGCCCCAGCATTTT
TRBV2	TRBJ2-3	TRBD1	once	CASIERTGADTQYF	TGTGCCAGCATCGAAAGGACAGGGGCAGATACGCAGTATTTT
TRBV7-9	TRBJ2-4	-	-	CASSRQDKNIQYF	TGTGCCAGCAGCCGACAGGACAAAAACATTCAGTACTTC